The subject of this entry is one TCR beta chain. This entry is derived from a study of blood T cell repertoires in COVID-19. Study as a whole: Material from acute and convalescent COVID-19 was sourced from the United States, Italy and Spain.

As processed by the authors: Amplified reference gene primers provided the basis for estimating nucleated cell counts. Assay used: immunoSEQ multiplex PCR; TCRdb lists only in-frame clones, some missing. The V and J calls and clone size were taken over from that table, and D and trimming were inferred from the DNA. The table has over 45,000 clones, roughly 90% seen once. CDR3 length: 16 amino acids. Per germline, CDR1 SNHLY and CDR2 FYNNEI. Trimming removed 4 bases from V and 5 bases from J, with 15 bases in between. This TCR derives from a man aged 55 to 70 with active COVID-19. The sequencing input was peripheral blood. The J gene is TRBJ1-6, the V gene TRBV2; D might be TRBD1 (6 bases). DNA of the CDR3: TGTGCCAGCAGTGTGACGGGGGGCATTAATAATTCACCCCTCCACTTT. Protein: CASSVTGGINNSPLHF.